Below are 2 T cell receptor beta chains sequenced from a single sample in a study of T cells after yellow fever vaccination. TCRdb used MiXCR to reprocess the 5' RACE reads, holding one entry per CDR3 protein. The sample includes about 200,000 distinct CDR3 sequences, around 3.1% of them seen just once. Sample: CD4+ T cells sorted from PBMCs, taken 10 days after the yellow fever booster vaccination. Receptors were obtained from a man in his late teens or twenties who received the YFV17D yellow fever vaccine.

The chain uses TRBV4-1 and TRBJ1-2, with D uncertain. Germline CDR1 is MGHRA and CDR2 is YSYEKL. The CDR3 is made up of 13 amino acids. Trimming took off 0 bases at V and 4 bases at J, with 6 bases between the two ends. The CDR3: CASSQESVYGYTF. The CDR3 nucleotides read TGCGCCAGCAGCCAAGAGTCAGTCTATGGCTACACCTTC.

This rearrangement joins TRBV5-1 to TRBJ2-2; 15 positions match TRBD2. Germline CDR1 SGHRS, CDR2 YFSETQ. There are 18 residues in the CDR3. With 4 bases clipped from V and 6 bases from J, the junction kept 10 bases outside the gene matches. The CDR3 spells CASSSSGTSGGTSGELFF. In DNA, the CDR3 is TGCGCCAGCAGCAGCTCCGGGACTAGCGGGGGGACGTCCGGGGAGCTGTTTTTT. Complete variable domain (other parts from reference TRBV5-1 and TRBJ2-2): KAGVTQTPRYLIKTRGQQVTLSCSPISGHRSVSWYQQTPGQGLQFLFEYFSETQRNKGNFPGRFSGRQFSNSRSEMNVSTLELGDSALYLCASSSSGTSGGTSGELFFGEGSRLTVL.